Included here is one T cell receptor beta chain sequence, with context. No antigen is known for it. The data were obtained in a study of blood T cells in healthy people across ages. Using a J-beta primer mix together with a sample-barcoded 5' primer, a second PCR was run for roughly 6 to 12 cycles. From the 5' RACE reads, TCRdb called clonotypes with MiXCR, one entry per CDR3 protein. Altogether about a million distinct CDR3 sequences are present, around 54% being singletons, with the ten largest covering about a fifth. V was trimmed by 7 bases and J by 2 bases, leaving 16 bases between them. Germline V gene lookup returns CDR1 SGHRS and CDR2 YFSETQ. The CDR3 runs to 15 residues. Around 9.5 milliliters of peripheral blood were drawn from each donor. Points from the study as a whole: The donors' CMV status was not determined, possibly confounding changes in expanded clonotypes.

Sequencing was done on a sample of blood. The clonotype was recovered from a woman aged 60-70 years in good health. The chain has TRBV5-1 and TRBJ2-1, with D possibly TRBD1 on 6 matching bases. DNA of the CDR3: TGCGCCAGCGCTTCTCAACAGGGCGCCTACAATGAGCAGTTCTTC. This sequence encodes CASASQQGAYNEQFF.